What follows is one T cell receptor (beta chain) and its context. Its antigen is not known. Libraries were prepared by immunoSEQ multiplex PCR; TCRdb keeps only in-frame clonotypes and omits some of them. Among 93,000 or so clones, approximately 88% were seen once, and the ten largest hold 20% to 25%. The record originates from a study of T cell responses to AZD1222 COVID-19 vaccine. Study-level points and caveats: At baseline, just a handful of AZD1222 recipients tested seropositive. Clonal diversity may have been underestimated, and the donors were mostly white British, with more females than males.

Trimming left V 4 bases short and J 3 bases short, with 13 bases between. The CDR3 is 14 amino acids. Germline V lookup: CDR1 LGHDT, CDR2 YNNKEL (reference sequence). The TCR sequence derives from an adult in good health. This chain joins TRBV3-1 (or the pseudogene TRBV3-2) and TRBJ2-7, with D tentatively TRBD1 (6 bases). Sequencing was performed on peripheral blood, taken on day 0 of AZD1222 vaccination. CDR3 in amino acids: CASSRLLQGYEQYF. The CDR3 DNA reads TGTGCCAGCAGCCGGCTTCTACAGGGCTACGAGCAGTACTTC.